Shown below are 3 T cell receptor beta chains from a single sample sequenced in a study of neurological immune-mediated disorders. TCRdb fed the 5' RACE reads into MiXCR, producing one record per CDR3 protein. Of around 14,000 distinct CDR3 sequences in the sample, around 9.3% are singletons; the top ten hold approximately 24%. Sequenced material: PBMCs. The receptor set was obtained from a woman aged 35 to 49 in good health.

This clonotype was picked up many times. The V and J genes are TRBV3-1 and TRBJ1-1, with D maybe TRBD1 (5 bases). The CDR3 has 14 amino acids. Germline V gives CDR1 LGHDT, CDR2 YNNKEL (reference sequence). Between the trimmed V and J ends, which lost 3 bases and 10 bases, there was a span of 18 bases. The CDR3 DNA reads TGTGCCAGCAGCCATAATTGGCAGGGTGGGGTAGCTTTCTTT. It yields the protein CASSHNWQGGVAFF. Drawing the rest from reference TRBV3-1 and TRBJ1-1, the complete variable domain is DTAVSQTPKYLVTQMGNDKSIKCEQNLGHDTMYWYKQDSKKFLKIMFSYNNKELIINETVPNRFSPKSPDKAHLNLHINSLELGDSAVYFCASSHNWQGGVAFFGQGTRLTVV.

This clonotype was seen ten or more times. The gene calls are TRBV7-8 and TRBJ1-4; 9 bases fit TRBD1. Germline CDR1 reads SGHVS; CDR2 reads FQNEAQ. J gave up 5 bases and V 5 bases, and 3 bases lay outside the gene matches. The CDR3 extends over 14 amino acids. DNA of the CDR3: TGTGCCAGCAGCAGCGGGACAGGGAATGAAAAACTGTTTTTT. Residues: CASSSGTGNEKLFF. The full variable domain, completed using reference TRBV7-8 and TRBJ1-4, is GAGVSQSPRYKVAKRGQDVALRCDPISGHVSLFWYQQALGQGPEFLTYFQNEAQLDKSGLPSDRFFAERPEGSVSTLKIQRTQQEDSAVYLCASSSGTGNEKLFFGSGTQLSVL.

This clonotype is categorized as medium-sized (0.01 to 0.1%). The chain is built from TRBV29-1 and TRBJ1-1; D call uncertain. Trimming took off 4 bases at V and 4 bases at J, with 7 bases between the two ends. Germline V CDR1 and CDR2: SQVTM, ANQGSEA. The CDR3 loop spans 11 amino acids. CDR3 sequence (DNA): TGCAGCGTTGTTGCTGTCACTGAAGCTTTCTTT. Amino acid sequence: CSVVAVTEAFF.